This T cell receptor beta chain stems from a study of tissue T cells after allogeneic stem cell transplantation. The time point here: mouse harvest day 7 after allogeneic transplant. The graft held 10^6 splenic CD5+ T cells and 10^7 T-cell-depleted bone marrow cells. Mice had MHC-mismatched B6 into BALB/c GVHD, sampled day 7 or 14. This clone has more than one count but fewer than ten. What it recognizes is unknown. Mouse germline and gene names are used. The read ends 1 residue shy of where the CDR3 ends; the end is completed using the germline J gene. Whole-study findings and limits: Only a limited share of tissue TCRs appeared in blood or spleen.

The method was immunoSEQ multiplex PCR; TCRdb's version includes in-frame clones alone and lacks a portion of them. The sample lists around 10,000 clones, roughly two fifths seen once, with 1.8% in the top ten. The CDR3 spans 12 residues. Trimming took 4 bases from V and 4 from J; bases not matched to a gene: 1. Germline V CDR1 and CDR2: SGHSA, FRNQAP. This sequence was found in a female BALB/c mouse given C57BL/6 T cells with graft-versus-host disease after an allogeneic hematopoietic cell transplant. Sequenced input: skin. This rearrangement joins TRBV16 to TRBJ2-7, with TRBD1 matching 7 bases. CDR3 in amino acids: CASSSTGYEQYF. The part of the CDR3 DNA that was read is TGTGCAAGCAGCTCGACAGGGTATGAACAGTAC.